The 31 T cell receptor beta chains below come from one sample, sequenced in a study of blood T cell repertoires in COVID-19. The repertoire was sequenced with immunoSEQ multiplex PCR; TCRdb's copy has only in-frame clones and lacks some. This table holds a few hundred thousand clones, 70% to 90% found once. The sequenced sample consisted of PBMCs or T cells enriched from blood (not recorded which). The receptors come from a man aged 25-40 years who had recovered from COVID-19.

The chain is built from TRBV14 and TRBJ1-4, with 8 nucleotides matching TRBD1. The CDR3 has 14 amino acids. Germline CDR1 SGHDN, CDR2 FVKESK. The junction had 4 bases not matched to a gene; V was cut back by 6 bases and J by 4 bases. The chain's CDR3 is CASSRQGLNEKLFF. CDR3 DNA sequence: TGTGCCAGCAGTCGACAGGGGCTTAATGAAAAACTGTTTTTT.

The chain employs TRBV11-2 and TRBJ2-1, with TRBD2 matching 7 bases. Germline V gene sequence: CDR1 SGHAT, CDR2 FQNNGV. The CDR3 has 16 residues. The junction had 9 bases not matched to a gene; V was cut back by 4 bases and J by 3 bases. CDR3 in amino acids: CASSSLGSGVYNEQFF. The CDR3 region has the DNA TGTGCCAGCAGCTCATTGGGGAGCGGGGTCTACAATGAGCAGTTCTTC.

The chain has TRBV5-5 and TRBJ2-5; 7 nucleotides line up with TRBD1. The germline V gene has CDR1 SGHKS and CDR2 YYEKEE (reference sequence). The length of the CDR3 is 16 residues. Trimming took 0 bases from V and 2 from J; bases not matched to a gene: 7. This CDR3 is CASSLEQGVPQETQYF. The CDR3 nucleotides are TGTGCCAGCAGCTTGGAGCAGGGGGTACCTCAAGAGACCCAGTACTTC.

The rearrangement uses TRBV27 and TRBJ1-6; 10 bases line up with TRBD1. Germline V gene sequence: CDR1 MNHEY, CDR2 SMNVEV (reference sequence). With 6 bases clipped from V and 8 bases from J, the junction kept 19 bases outside the gene matches. CDR3 length: 19 amino acids. The CDR3 sequence is CASSLVSRRQGAVDSPLHF. The CDR3 DNA is TGTGCCAGCAGCCTAGTATCCCGGCGACAGGGGGCTGTGGATTCACCCCTCCACTTT.

This clone was found a few times. V and J are TRBV5-5 and TRBJ1-5; 9 bases fit TRBD1. The germline V gene has CDR1 SGHKS and CDR2 YYEKEE (reference sequence). CDR3 length: 15 amino acids. V lost 4 bases to trimming and J lost 0 bases; unmatched junction nucleotides: 2. DNA for the CDR3: TGTGCCAGCAGCCCGACAGGGGGTAGCAATCAGCCCCAGCATTTT. It specifies CASSPTGGSNQPQHF.

The chain couples TRBV20-1 to TRBJ1-3; D call uncertain. The V end lost 3 bases, the J end lost 7 bases, and 7 bases lay between the germline ends. This CDR3 has 11 amino acids. Per germline, CDR1 DFQATT and CDR2 SNEGSKA (reference sequence). CDR3: CSASSRNTIYF. The CDR3 nucleotides are TGCAGTGCTAGTTCTCGGAACACCATATATTTT.

The chain employs TRBV7-8 and TRBJ1-3; unclear D gene. The CDR3 sequence is 16 residues long. The V end was cut by 7 bases, the J end by 2 bases, with 18 bases between. Germline-derived CDR1 and CDR2 are SGHVS and FQNEAQ. CDR3 nucleotide sequence: TGTGCCAGCACCCCCTACAGACGGCCAACTGGAAACACCATATATTTT. Amino acid sequence: CASTPYRRPTGNTIYF.

This rearrangement joins TRBV6-1 to TRBJ1-5; D gene uncertain. CDR1 is MNHNS and CDR2 is SASEGT in the germline V gene. This CDR3 has 17 residues. V was pared by 1 base and J by 0 bases, with 13 bases between. The CDR3 DNA reads as TGTGCCAGCAGTGAAGAAGACACAACTCATAGCAATCAGCCCCAGCATTTT. It codes for CASSEEDTTHSNQPQHF.

The chain combines TRBV5-8 with TRBJ2-7; TRBD1 matches 7 bases. There are 15 residues in the CDR3. V was pared by 1 base and J by 4 bases, with 8 bases of the junction left unmatched. Germline V CDR1 and CDR2: SGHTS, YDEGEE. CDR3 DNA sequence: TGTGCCAGCAGCTTGTATGAGGGGGCCCCGTACGAGCAGTACTTC. This encodes CASSLYEGAPYEQYF. The full variable domain, its missing parts supplied by reference TRBV5-8 and TRBJ2-7, is EAGVTQSPTHLIKTRGQQATLRCSPISGHTSVYWYQQALGLGLQFLLWYDEGEERNRGNFPPRFSGRQFPNYSSELNVNALELEDSALYLCASSLYEGAPYEQYFGPGTRLTVT.

The rearrangement uses TRBV4-2 and TRBJ1-6; D is perhaps TRBD1 (6 bases). CDR1 LGHNA and CDR2 YNFKEQ come from the germline V gene. V was clipped by 2 bases and J by 9 bases, with 14 bases between them. CDR3 length: 15 amino acids. CDR3 DNA: TGTGCCAGCAGCCAAATTGTCGACAGGATTTCACCCCTCCACTTT. This translates into CASSQIVDRISPLHF.

The chain links TRBV7-9 to TRBJ1-2, with 7 bases fitting TRBD1. The CDR3 has 14 residues. V was pared by 1 base and J by 6 bases, with 5 bases of the junction left unmatched. Germline V gives CDR1 SEHNR, CDR2 FQNEAQ (reference sequence). The CDR3 sequence is CASSLGPGGNGYTF. For the CDR3, the DNA is TGTGCCAGCAGCTTAGGCCCAGGGGGGAATGGCTACACCTTC.

The chain couples TRBV24-1 to TRBJ1-2; 10 bases line up with TRBD1. J lost 0 bases, V lost 4 bases, and 4 bases had no gene match. CDR3 length: 16 residues. Looked up from germline, CDR1 is KGHDR and CDR2 is SFDVKD. DNA for the CDR3: TGTGCCACCAGTGACCCCGGGACAGGGGCTAACTATGGCTACACCTTC. This sequence encodes CATSDPGTGANYGYTF.

Only a few counts were recorded for this clone. V is TRBV6-1 and J is TRBJ1-3; the D is unclear. Germline assignment: CDR1 MNHNS and CDR2 SASEGT. The CDR3 is 16 residues long. V lost 3 bases and J 1 base, leaving 13 bases between the germline ends. This CDR3 reads CASSDLQLPSGNTIYF. CDR3 sequence (DNA): TGTGCCAGCAGTGATCTACAGCTCCCATCTGGAAACACCATATATTTT.

This sequence joins TRBV5-1 and TRBJ2-1; maybe TRBD1 (6 bases). This CDR3 has 14 amino acids. Germline CDR1 is SGHRS and CDR2 is YFSETQ. Trimming shortened V by 7 bases and J by 5 bases, and 16 bases separated the two germline ends. The CDR3 sequence: CASQLNTGNNEQFF. The CDR3 DNA sequence: TGCGCCAGCCAACTTAATACAGGGAACAATGAGCAGTTCTTC.

The chain couples TRBV30 to TRBJ1-6; D ambiguous. This CDR3 is built from 13 residues. Germline V gives CDR1 GTSNPN, CDR2 SVGIG (reference sequence). Deletions cut 4 bases from V and 9 bases from J, with 13 bases between. Written as DNA, the CDR3 is TGTGCCTGGAATATACCAGGTATTTCACCCCTCCACTTT. Residues: CAWNIPGISPLHF.

The rearrangement uses TRBV7-8 and TRBJ1-1, with D uncertain. Deletions cut 5 bases from V and 1 base from J, with 14 bases between. The CDR3 is 15 residues long. Germline CDR1 SGHVS, CDR2 FQNEAQ. The CDR3 reads CASSPMRQTNTEAFF. CDR3 DNA sequence: TGTGCCAGCAGCCCTATGCGGCAGACGAACACTGAAGCTTTCTTT.

The chain couples TRBV6-4 to TRBJ2-3; D perhaps matches TRBD1 (6 bases). The V and J ends lost 3 bases and 0 bases respectively, with 13 bases between them. Per germline, CDR1 MRHNA and CDR2 SNTAGT. The length of the CDR3 is 16 residues. CDR3 protein: CASSEQGYSSTDTQYF. The DNA for the CDR3 is TGTGCCAGCAGTGAACAGGGATACTCTAGCACAGATACGCAGTATTTT.

The rearrangement uses TRBV5-1 and TRBJ1-1; 10 positions match TRBD1. The ends lost 0 bases at V and 8 bases at J; junction bases unmatched: 13. CDR3 length equals 17 residues. Germline CDR1 SGHRS, CDR2 YFSETQ. The CDR3 nucleotides read TGCGCCAGCAGCTTGGCGCCCACCGGACAGGGGGATTTCGAAGCTTTCTTT. It encodes CASSLAPTGQGDFEAFF.

A remark on this clone: Other DNA sequences in the same sample also yield this CDR3. The V call is TRBV11-2, the J call TRBJ1-1, with TRBD1 as a possible D gene (5 bases). The CDR3 has 14 amino acids. The V gene lost 1 base and the J gene lost 0 bases, with 6 bases spanning the gap. Germline loops: CDR1 SGHAT, CDR2 FQNNGV. The CDR3: CASSLGQMNTEAFF. The CDR3 DNA follows: TGTGCCAGCAGCTTAGGACAGATGAACACTGAAGCTTTCTTT.

The V call is TRBV3-1 (or the pseudogene TRBV3-2), the J call TRBJ1-1; 7 nucleotides align to TRBD1. Germline lookup yields CDR1 LGHDT and CDR2 YNNKEL (reference sequence). The CDR3 spans 13 residues. Unmatched junction bases numbered 9, after V lost 4 bases and J lost 10 bases. The CDR3 bases are TGTGCCAGCAGCCCAGGACAACCAGGGGGAGCTTTCTTT. Protein product: CASSPGQPGGAFF.

The genes are TRBV7-8 and TRBJ2-5, with 12 bases matching TRBD2. This CDR3 region has 15 residues. The germline CDR1 and CDR2 sequences are SGHVS and FQNEAQ. V dropped 5 bases and J dropped 5; count of bases not matched to a gene: 6. The CDR3 loop reads CASSPRLAGEETQYF. The CDR3 DNA is TGTGCCAGCAGCCCCCGACTAGCGGGAGAGGAGACCCAGTACTTC.

The chain couples TRBV9 to TRBJ1-2; 7 nucleotides agree with TRBD1. Germline trimming cut 3 bases from V and 5 bases from J; bases unmatched to any gene: 7. The CDR3 totals 14 residues. The germline gives CDR1 SGDLS, CDR2 YYNGEE. The CDR3 reads CASSGGGRVYGYTF. DNA of the CDR3: TGTGCCAGCAGCGGAGGGGGCAGGGTATATGGCTACACCTTC.

The chain combines TRBV19 with TRBJ2-3, with a weak D call TRBD1 (5 bases). V was trimmed by 8 bases and J by 0 bases, leaving 24 bases between them. CDR1 is LNHDA, CDR2 SQIVND, per germline (reference sequence). The CDR3 consists of 18 residues. CDR3: CASCGLKGACLSTDTQYF. The CDR3 DNA reads TGTGCCAGTTGTGGTCTAAAAGGGGCCTGTCTGAGCACAGATACGCAGTATTTT. Variable domain in full (rest from reference TRBV19 and TRBJ2-3): DGGITQSPKYLFRKEGQNVTLSCEQNLNHDAMYWYRQDPGQGLRLIYYSQIVNDFQKGDIAEGYSVSREKKESFPLTVTSAQKNPTAFYLCASCGLKGACLSTDTQYFGPGTRLTVL.

The chain joins TRBV9 to TRBJ2-7, with a weak D call TRBD1 (6 bases). CDR3 size: 15 residues. Germline lookup yields CDR1 SGDLS and CDR2 YYNGEE. With 0 bases removed from V and 7 bases from J, the gap between germline ends came to 17 bases. CDR3 nucleotides: TGTGCCAGCAGCGTAGTTCCTGGGGGCGCGGATGAGCAGTACTTC. Its protein is CASSVVPGGADEQYF.

This clone appeared a single time. V usage is TRBV5-1 and J usage is TRBJ1-1, with D tentatively TRBD1 (5 bases). Germline CDR1 is SGHRS and CDR2 is YFSETQ. The length of the CDR3 is 15 residues. V dropped 5 bases and J dropped 0 bases, with 14 bases sitting between them. The CDR3 sequence: CASRLTTGMNTEAFF. DNA for the CDR3: TGCGCCAGCAGGTTAACCACAGGCATGAACACTGAAGCTTTCTTT. Based on the CDR3 plus reference TRBV5-1 and TRBJ1-1, the full variable domain is KAGVTQTPRYLIKTRGQQVTLSCSPISGHRSVSWYQQTPGQGLQFLFEYFSETQRNKGNFPGRFSGRQFSNSRSEMNVSTLELGDSALYLCASRLTTGMNTEAFFGQGTRLTVV.

The rearrangement joins TRBV4-1 to TRBJ2-7; TRBD2 is a possible D gene (6 bases). Trimming removed 5 bases from V and 3 bases from J, with 17 bases in between. The CDR3 length is 15 residues. Germline values: CDR1 MGHRA, CDR2 YSYEKL. The CDR3 sequence: CASSARTGDFYEQYF. The CDR3 bases are TGCGCCAGCAGCGCTCGGACGGGAGACTTCTACGAGCAGTACTTC.

The rearrangement links TRBV12-3 or TRBV12-4 to TRBJ1-4; D is unresolved. The CDR3 spans 12 residues. Deletions cut 6 bases from V and 5 bases from J, with 7 bases between. In DNA form, the CDR3 reads TGTGCCAGCAGCCTACGGAATGAAAAACTGTTTTTT. Translation gives CASSLRNEKLFF.

This chain links TRBV10-3 with TRBJ2-7, with D unresolved. Germline V CDR1 and CDR2: ENHRY, SYGVKD. CDR3 size: 16 residues. V was trimmed by 0 bases and J by 0 bases, leaving 12 bases between them. DNA for the CDR3: TGTGCCATCAGTGAGTCGATTTTATCTAGCTCCTACGAGCAGTACTTC. It encodes CAISESILSSSYEQYF.

A single count supports this clone. The chain employs TRBV5-8 and TRBJ1-5; D remains ambiguous. V was pared by 0 bases and J by 6 bases, with 4 bases between. This CDR3 has 12 amino acids. Per germline, CDR1 SGHTS and CDR2 YDEGEE. The CDR3 DNA reads as TGTGCCAGCAGCTTGGCGGGTCAGCCCCAGCATTTT. As protein: CASSLAGQPQHF. Full variable domain (rest looked up from reference TRBV5-8 and TRBJ1-5): EAGVTQSPTHLIKTRGQQATLRCSPISGHTSVYWYQQALGLGLQFLLWYDEGEERNRGNFPPRFSGRQFPNYSSELNVNALELEDSALYLCASSLAGQPQHFGDGTRLSIL.

The chain employs TRBV30 and TRBJ2-1, with D unresolved. V lost 5 bases, J lost 0 bases, and 11 bases lay in between. The length of the CDR3 is 14 residues. Germline V gene data show CDR1 as GTSNPN and CDR2 as SVGIG (reference sequence). The CDR3 spells CAWVTLSSYNEQFF. The CDR3 DNA follows: TGTGCCTGGGTGACTCTTAGCTCCTACAATGAGCAGTTCTTC. The variable domain in full, completed from reference TRBV30 and TRBJ2-1, reads SQTIHQWPATLVQPVGSPLSLECTVEGTSNPNLYWYRQAAGRGLQLLFYSVGIGQISSEVPQNLSASRPQDRQFILSSKKLLLSDSGFYLCAWVTLSSYNEQFFGPGTRLTVL.

The V gene is TRBV10-3, the J gene TRBJ2-1; D is possibly TRBD1 (5 bases). Trimming left V 3 bases short and J 7 bases short, with 13 bases between. Germline-derived CDR1 and CDR2 are ENHRY and SYGVKD. The CDR3 contains 14 residues. CDR3 in amino acids: CAISEQVMINEQFF. DNA of the CDR3: TGTGCCATCAGTGAACAGGTAATGATAAATGAGCAGTTCTTC.